The entry below describes one TCR beta chain. The data belong to a study of T cell changes during pregnancy in multiple sclerosis. The repertoire was sequenced with immunoSEQ multiplex PCR; TCRdb's copy has only in-frame clones and lacks some. Counted here are some 67,000 clones, 92% occurring once; the ten biggest clones make up approximately 1.5%. There are 16 residues in the CDR3. With V trimmed by 4 bases and J by 7 bases, 8 bases remained unmatched. The germline gives CDR1 SNHLY, CDR2 FYNNEI. The chain is built from TRBV2 and TRBJ2-1, with TRBD1 matching over 12 bases. This receptor was obtained from a female donor with multiple sclerosis, enrolled in a pregnancy study. The sample here was peripheral blood, taken after pregnancy. CDR3 sequence reads: CASSGRGDRGLNEQFF. For the CDR3, the DNA is TGTGCCAGCAGTGGTCGGGGGGACAGGGGGCTTAATGAGCAGTTCTTC.